These 4 T cell receptor beta chains came from one sample sequenced in a study of blood T cell repertoires in COVID-19. The data were produced by immunoSEQ multiplex PCR, yet TCRdb's version contains in-frame clones alone and is incomplete. Of approximately 230,000 clones listed, 75% to 90% are singletons. The sample was PBMCs or T cells enriched from blood (not recorded which). These receptors all come from a woman in her twenties or thirties who had recovered from COVID-19.

This chain links TRBV3-1 (or the pseudogene TRBV3-2) with TRBJ1-6; D gene uncertain. Germline assignment: CDR1 LGHDT and CDR2 YNNKEL (reference sequence). V was shortened by 1 base and J by 7 bases, with 8 bases between the two germline ends. The CDR3 extends over 14 amino acids. The CDR3 DNA is TGTGCCAGCAGCCAAGGGGCGGGGAATTCACCCCTCCACTTT. Protein product: CASSQGAGNSPLHF.

This chain joins TRBV11-1 and TRBJ2-2; TRBD1 matches 7 bases. J lost 2 bases, V lost 0 bases, and 12 bases had no gene match. This CDR3 is built from 19 residues. The V gene's germline CDR1 is SGHAT and CDR2 FQDESV (reference sequence). The CDR3 loop is CASSLALGQSGQNTGELFF. The CDR3, as DNA: TGTGCCAGCAGCTTAGCGCTGGGACAGTCCGGACAAAACACCGGGGAGCTGTTTTTT. Full variable domain (missing parts from reference TRBV11-1 and TRBJ2-2): EAEVAQSPRYKITEKSQAVAFWCDPISGHATLYWYRQILGQGPELLVQFQDESVVDDSQLPKDRFSAERLKGVDSTLKIQPAELGDSAMYLCASSLALGQSGQNTGELFFGEGSRLTVL.

V usage is TRBV27 and J usage is TRBJ1-5; possibly TRBD1 for D (6 bases). CDR3 length equals 15 residues. CDR1 and CDR2 from the germline V gene are MNHEY and SMNVEV (reference sequence). The V end lost 6 bases, the J end lost 3 bases, and 15 bases lay between the germline ends. DNA for the CDR3: TGTGCCAGCAGACCGGGACAAATCTCCAATCAGCCCCAGCATTTT. This gives the protein CASRPGQISNQPQHF.

The V and J genes are TRBV2 and TRBJ1-1; D ambiguous. Per germline, CDR1 SNHLY and CDR2 FYNNEI. This CDR3 has 14 residues. Trimming stripped 0 bases from V and 1 base from J, with 6 bases between. The CDR3 spells CASSEARGNTEAFF. CDR3 nucleotide sequence: TGTGCCAGCAGTGAAGCGCGGGGGAACACTGAAGCTTTCTTT.